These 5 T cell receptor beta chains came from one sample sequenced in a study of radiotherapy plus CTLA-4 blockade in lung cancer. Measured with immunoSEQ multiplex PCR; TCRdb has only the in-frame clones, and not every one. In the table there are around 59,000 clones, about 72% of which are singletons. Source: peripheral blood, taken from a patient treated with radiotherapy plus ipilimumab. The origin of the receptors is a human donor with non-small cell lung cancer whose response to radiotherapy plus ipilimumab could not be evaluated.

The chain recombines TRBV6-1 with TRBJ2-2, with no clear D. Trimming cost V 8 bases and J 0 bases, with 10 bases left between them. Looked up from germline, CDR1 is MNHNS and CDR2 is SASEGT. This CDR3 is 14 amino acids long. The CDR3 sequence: CASFLDANTGELFF. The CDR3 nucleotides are TGTGCCAGCTTCCTAGATGCGAACACCGGGGAGCTGTTTTTT.

CDR3 amino acids: CASDRGWSTGELFF. The CDR3 DNA follows: TGTGCCAGCGACAGGGGATGGAGCACCGGGGAGCTGTTTTTT. The rearrangement links TRBV6-5 to TRBJ2-2, with 8 positions matching TRBD1. V shed 8 bases, J shed 4 bases, and the junction held 6 bases outside the gene matches. The CDR3 is made up of 14 amino acids. The germline CDR1 and CDR2 sequences are MNHEY and SVGAGI.

Written as DNA, the CDR3 is TGCGCCAGCAGCTTGGGACAGGGGGATGCAACTAATGAAAAACTGTTTTTT. This encodes CASSLGQGDATNEKLFF. V gene TRBV5-1 combines with J gene TRBJ1-4, with 9 nucleotides matching TRBD1. V lost 0 bases to trimming and J lost 0 bases; unmatched junction nucleotides: 3. This CDR3 has 17 amino acids. Germline V gives CDR1 SGHRS, CDR2 YFSETQ.

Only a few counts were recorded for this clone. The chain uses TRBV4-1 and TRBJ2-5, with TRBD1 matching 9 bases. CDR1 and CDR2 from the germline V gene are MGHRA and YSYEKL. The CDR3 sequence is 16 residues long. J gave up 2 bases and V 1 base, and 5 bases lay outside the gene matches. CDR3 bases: TGCGCCAGCAGCCAAGTCGGAGGGACAGGGCAAGAGACCCAGTACTTC. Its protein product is CASSQVGGTGQETQYF.

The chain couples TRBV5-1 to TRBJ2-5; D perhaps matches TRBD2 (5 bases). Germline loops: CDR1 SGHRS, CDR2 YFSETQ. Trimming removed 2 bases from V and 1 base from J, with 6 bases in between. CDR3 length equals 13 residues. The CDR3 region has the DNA TGCGCCAGCAGCTTCGCGGGCCAAGAGACCCAGTACTTC. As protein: CASSFAGQETQYF.